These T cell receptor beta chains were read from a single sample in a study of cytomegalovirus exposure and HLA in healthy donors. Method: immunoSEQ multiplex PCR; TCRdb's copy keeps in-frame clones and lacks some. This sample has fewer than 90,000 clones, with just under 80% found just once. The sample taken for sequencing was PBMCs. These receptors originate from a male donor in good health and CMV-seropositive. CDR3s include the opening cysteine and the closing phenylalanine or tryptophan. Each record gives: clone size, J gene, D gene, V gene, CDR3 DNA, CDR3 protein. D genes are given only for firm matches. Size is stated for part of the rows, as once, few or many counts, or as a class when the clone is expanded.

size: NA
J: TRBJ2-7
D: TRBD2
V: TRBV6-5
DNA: TGTGCCAGCAGCCCACTAGCGGGAGGGCCCTACGAGCAGTACTTC
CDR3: CASSPLAGGPYEQYF

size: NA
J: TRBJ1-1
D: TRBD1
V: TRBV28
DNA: TGTGCCAGCAGCCTTGACAGGGGGAGAACTGAAGCTTTCTTT
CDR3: CASSLDRGRTEAFF

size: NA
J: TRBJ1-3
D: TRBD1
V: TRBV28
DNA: TGTGCCAGCAGATCCGACAGGGGCTCTGGAAACACCATATATTTT
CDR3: CASRSDRGSGNTIYF

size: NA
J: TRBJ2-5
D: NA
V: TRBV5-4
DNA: TGTGCCAGCAGCTTGGCCCTGAGACAGAAAGAGACCCAGTACTTC
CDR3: CASSLALRQKETQYF

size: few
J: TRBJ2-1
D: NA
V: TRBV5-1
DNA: TGCGCCAGCAGCTTAGGCGGCAATTCCTACAATGAGCAGTTCTTC
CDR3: CASSLGGNSYNEQFF

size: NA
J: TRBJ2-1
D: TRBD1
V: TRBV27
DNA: TGTGCCAGCAGTTTTGGACAGGGGATGAATGAGCAGTTCTTC
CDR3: CASSFGQGMNEQFF

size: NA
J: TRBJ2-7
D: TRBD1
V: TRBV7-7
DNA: TGTGCCAGCAGCGAGGGACAGCTGGATTCCTACGAGCAGTACTTC
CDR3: CASSEGQLDSYEQYF

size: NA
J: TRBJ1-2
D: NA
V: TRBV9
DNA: TGTGCCAGCAGCCTGACATCCGGAGGGGGCTACACCTTC
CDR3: CASSLTSGGGYTF

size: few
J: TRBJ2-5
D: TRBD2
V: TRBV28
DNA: TGTGCCAGCAGCCCAAGTCGCGGGAGGCCTGCGGGGGAGACCCAGTACTTC
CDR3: CASSPSRGRPAGETQYF

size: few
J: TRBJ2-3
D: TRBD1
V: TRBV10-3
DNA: TGTGCCACCGGAGGACAGGCCACTAGCACAGATACGCAGTATTTT
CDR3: CATGGQATSTDTQYF

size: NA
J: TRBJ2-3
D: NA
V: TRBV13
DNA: TGTGCCAGCAGCACCGGGACAGATACGCAGTATTTT
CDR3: CASSTGTDTQYF

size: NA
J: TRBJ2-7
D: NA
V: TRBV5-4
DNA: TGTGCCAGCAGCTTGCCGGGGAACCACTACGAGCAGTACTTC
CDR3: CASSLPGNHYEQYF

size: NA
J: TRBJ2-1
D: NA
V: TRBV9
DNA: TGTGCCAGCAGCGTAGGCGGATTCTCCTACAATGAGCAGTTCTTC
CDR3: CASSVGGFSYNEQFF

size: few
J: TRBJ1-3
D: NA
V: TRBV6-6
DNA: TGTGCCACCAGGCGAAGGGGCTCTGGAAACACCATATATTTT
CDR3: CATRRRGSGNTIYF

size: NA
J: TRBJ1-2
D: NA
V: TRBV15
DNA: TGTGCCACCAGCAGAGATTCTTCAGGGGTAAAAGGCTACACCTTC
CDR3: CATSRDSSGVKGYTF